At least ten counts were recorded for the clone carrying this TCR beta chain. Stability of Graves' hyperthyroidism was defined as absent ophthalmopathy progression within 18 months. Among the patients, aged 18 to 65, hyperthyroidism was newly diagnosed and had lasted under 2 months. PBMCs were sourced from roughly 9.3 ml fresh peripheral blood. The V and J ends lost 0 bases and 8 bases, in that order; junction bases with no gene match: 6. Germline V lookup: CDR1 GTSNPN, CDR2 SVGIG (reference sequence). CDR3 length: 13 residues. The source of the sample is a study of T cells in Graves' hyperthyroidism and ophthalmopathy. Whole-study context: Upon initial diagnosis and before any treatment, peripheral blood was collected.

The source material, RNA transcripts, was used to amplify TCR beta CDR3 regions. With the HTBI primer set, the TCR CDR3 went through a first round of RT-PCR. TCRdb called the multiplex PCR reads again in MiXCR, with one record for every CDR3 protein. The top ten hold less than 4.5% of the sample, which has about 620,000 distinct CDR3 sequences, about a sixth seen once. What was sequenced was blood. The TCR sequence derives from a woman in her 30s with Graves' hyperthyroidism. The gene calls are TRBV30 and TRBJ1-2; 7 bases match TRBD1. CDR3 sequence: CAWSVSGGGGYTF. CDR3 sequence (DNA): TGTGCCTGGAGTGTATCAGGGGGTGGAGGCTACACCTTC.